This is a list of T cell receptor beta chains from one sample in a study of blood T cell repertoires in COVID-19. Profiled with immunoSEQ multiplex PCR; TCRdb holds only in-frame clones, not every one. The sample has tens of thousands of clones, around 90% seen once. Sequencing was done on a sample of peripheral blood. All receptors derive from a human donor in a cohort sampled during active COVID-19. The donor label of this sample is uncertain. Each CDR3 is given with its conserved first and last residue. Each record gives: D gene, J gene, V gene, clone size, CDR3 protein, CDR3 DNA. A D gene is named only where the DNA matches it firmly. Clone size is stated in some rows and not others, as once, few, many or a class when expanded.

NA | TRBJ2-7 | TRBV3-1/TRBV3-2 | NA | CASSQALDSHEQYF | TGTGCCAGCAGCCAAGCCCTTGATAGCCACGAGCAGTACTTC
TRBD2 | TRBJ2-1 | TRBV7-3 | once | CASSLGMGRGDRSYNEQFF | TGTGCCAGCAGCTTAGGCATGGGCCGGGGGGACCGGTCCTACAATGAGCAGTTCTTC
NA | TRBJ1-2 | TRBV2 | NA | CASSEAPRYGYTF | TGTGCCAGCAGTGAAGCCCCCCGCTATGGCTACACCTTC
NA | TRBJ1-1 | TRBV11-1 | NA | CASTPGTEAFF | TGTGCCAGCACCCCCGGCACTGAAGCTTTCTTT
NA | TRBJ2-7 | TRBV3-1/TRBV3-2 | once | CASSQTGTEQYF | TGTGCCAGCAGCCAAACAGGGACCGAGCAGTACTTC
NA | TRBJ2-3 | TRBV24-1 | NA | CATKADTDTQYF | TGTGCCACCAAGGCGGACACAGATACGCAGTATTTT
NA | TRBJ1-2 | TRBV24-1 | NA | CATSDSTVSFYGYTF | TGTGCCACCAGTGATTCAACAGTCTCTTTCTATGGCTACACCTTC
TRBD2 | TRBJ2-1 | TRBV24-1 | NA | CATSDSSGRSYNEQFF | TGTGCCACCAGTGATTCTAGCGGGAGGTCCTACAATGAGCAGTTCTTC
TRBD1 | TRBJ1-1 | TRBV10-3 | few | CATPTRTGGNTEAFF | TGTGCCACCCCCACCCGGACAGGGGGGAACACTGAAGCTTTCTTT
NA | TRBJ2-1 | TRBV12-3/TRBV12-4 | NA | CASSLLGSEQFF | TGTGCCAGCAGTTTATTGGGGAGCGAGCAGTTCTTC
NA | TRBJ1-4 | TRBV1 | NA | CTSSQGQGEVNEKLFF | TGCACCAGCAGCCAAGGACAGGGGGAAGTTAATGAAAAACTGTTTTTT
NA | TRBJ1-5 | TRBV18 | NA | CASSWDKNQPQHF | TGTGCCAGCTCATGGGACAAAAATCAGCCCCAGCATTTT
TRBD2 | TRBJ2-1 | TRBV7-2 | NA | CASSLRRENNEQFF | TGTGCCAGCAGCTTAAGGCGGGAGAACAATGAGCAGTTCTTC
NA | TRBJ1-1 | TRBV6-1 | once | CASSGGSLRRNTEAFF | TGTGCCAGCAGTGGAGGGTCACTGAGGCGGAACACTGAAGCTTTCTTT
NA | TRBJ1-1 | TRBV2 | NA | CAGRQDFNTEAFF | TGTGCCGGAAGACAGGACTTTAACACTGAAGCTTTCTTT
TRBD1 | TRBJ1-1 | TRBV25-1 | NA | CASTRTGGEEAFF | TGTGCCAGCACCCGGACAGGGGGCGAGGAAGCTTTCTTT
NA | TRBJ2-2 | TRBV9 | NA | CASSVAGPHTGELFF | TGTGCCAGCAGCGTGGCGGGGCCCCACACCGGGGAGCTGTTTTTT
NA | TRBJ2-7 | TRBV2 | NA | CASSRQNYEQYF | TGTGCCAGCAGTCGCCAGAACTACGAGCAGTACTTC
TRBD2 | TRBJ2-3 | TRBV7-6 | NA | CASSFGLAGGTDTQYF | TGTGCCAGCAGCTTTGGACTAGCGGGAGGCACAGATACGCAGTATTTT
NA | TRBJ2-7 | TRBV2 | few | CASSEIAGYEQYF | TGTGCCAGCAGTGAAATAGCCGGGTACGAGCAGTACTTC
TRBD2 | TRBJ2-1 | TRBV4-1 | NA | CASSRPLAGGNNEQFF | TGCGCCAGCAGCCGCCCCTTAGCGGGTGGAAACAATGAGCAGTTCTTC
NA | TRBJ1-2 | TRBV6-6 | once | CASSLRAGVGYTF | TGTGCCAGCAGCCTACGGGCGGGGGTAGGCTACACCTTC
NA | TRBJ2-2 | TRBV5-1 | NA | CASSLGGTNTGELFF | TGCGCCAGCAGCTTAGGAGGGACGAACACCGGGGAGCTGTTTTTT
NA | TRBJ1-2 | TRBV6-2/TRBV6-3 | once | CASSPGTGVWSYGYTF | TGTGCCAGCAGCCCTGGGACGGGAGTTTGGAGTTATGGCTACACCTTC
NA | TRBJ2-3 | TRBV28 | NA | CASSLPRTDTQYF | TGTGCCAGCAGTTTACCGAGGACAGATACGCAGTATTTT
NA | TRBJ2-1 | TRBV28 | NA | CASLGHLEYNEQFF | TGTGCCAGCCTGGGACACCTAGAATACAATGAGCAGTTCTTC
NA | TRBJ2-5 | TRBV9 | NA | CVSSPTGQSQETQYF | TGTGTCAGCAGCCCAACCGGACAGAGCCAAGAGACCCAGTACTTC
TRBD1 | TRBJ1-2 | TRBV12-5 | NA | CASGNPRTGTYGYTF | TGTGCTAGTGGGAACCCGCGGACAGGGACTTATGGCTACACCTTC
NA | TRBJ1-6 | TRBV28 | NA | CASSSPTSRSYNSPLHF | TGTGCCAGCAGTTCCCCCACTTCACGCTCCTATAATTCACCCCTCCACTTT
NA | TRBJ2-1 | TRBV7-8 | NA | CASSFVRAGPRYNEQFF | TGTGCCAGCAGCTTTGTCCGAGCGGGTCCTCGCTACAATGAGCAGTTCTTC
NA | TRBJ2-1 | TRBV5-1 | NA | CASSLGTKYNEQFF | TGCGCCAGCAGCTTGGGGACTAAGTACAATGAGCAGTTCTTC
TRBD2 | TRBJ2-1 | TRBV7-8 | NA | CASSTSGNYNEQFF | TGTGCCAGCAGCACTAGCGGGAACTACAATGAGCAGTTCTTC
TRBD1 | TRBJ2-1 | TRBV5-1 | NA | CASSWDRGDEYEQFF | TGCGCCAGCAGCTGGGACAGGGGAGACGAGTATGAGCAGTTCTTC
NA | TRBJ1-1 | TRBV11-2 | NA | CASSFSVGTEAFF | TGTGCCAGCAGCTTTTCGGTCGGCACTGAAGCTTTCTTT
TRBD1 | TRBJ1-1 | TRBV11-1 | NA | CASSHFTGVTEAFF | TGTGCCAGCAGCCATTTTACAGGGGTCACTGAAGCTTTCTTT
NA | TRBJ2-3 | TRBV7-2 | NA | CASSREREDTQYF | TGTGCCAGCAGCCGAGAAAGAGAAGATACGCAGTATTTT
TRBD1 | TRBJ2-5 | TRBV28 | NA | CASSGTGTGGGETQYF | TGTGCCAGCAGTGGAACCGGGACAGGGGGCGGGGAGACCCAGTACTTC
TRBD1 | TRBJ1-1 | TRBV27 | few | CASSSWTGEYTEAFF | TGTGCCAGCAGTTCCTGGACAGGGGAATACACTGAAGCTTTCTTT
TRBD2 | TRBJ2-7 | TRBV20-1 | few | CSASSGDLYEQYF | TGCAGTGCTAGTAGCGGGGATTTATACGAGCAGTACTTC
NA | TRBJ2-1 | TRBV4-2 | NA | CASRLLGPAGRQFF | TGTGCCAGCAGGCTCCTGGGTCCGGCGGGACGGCAGTTCTTC
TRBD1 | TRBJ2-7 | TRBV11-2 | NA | CASSPGTGDYEQYF | TGTGCCAGCAGCCCCGGGACAGGGGACTACGAGCAGTACTTC
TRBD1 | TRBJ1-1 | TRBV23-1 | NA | CASSRRDRTMNTEAFF | TGCGCCAGCAGTCGAAGGGACAGAACCATGAACACTGAAGCTTTCTTT
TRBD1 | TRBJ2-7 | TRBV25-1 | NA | CASSVGTGETEQYF | TGTGCCAGCAGTGTAGGGACAGGGGAGACCGAGCAGTACTTC
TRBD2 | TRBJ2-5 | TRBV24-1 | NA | CATSDPGLAGETQYF | TGTGCCACCAGTGACCCCGGACTAGCGGGAGAGACCCAGTACTTC
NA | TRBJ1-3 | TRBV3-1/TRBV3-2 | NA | CASSQAGSGNTIYF | TGTGCCAGCAGCCAGGCAGGCTCTGGAAACACCATATATTTT
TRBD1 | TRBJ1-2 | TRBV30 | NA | CASDRGNGYTF | TGTGCCTCCGACAGGGGGAATGGCTACACCTTC
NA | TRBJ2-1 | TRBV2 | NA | CASRNHRNRELIDEQFF | TGTGCCAGCAGAAACCACCGCAACAGGGAATTAATCGATGAGCAGTTCTTC
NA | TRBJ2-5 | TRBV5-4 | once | CASSLVSVPGTQYF | TGTGCCAGCAGCTTGGTTTCAGTGCCGGGGACCCAGTACTTC
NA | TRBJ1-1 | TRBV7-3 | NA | CASSLGGSGGEAFF | TGTGCCAGCAGCTTAGGGGGCAGCGGGGGTGAAGCTTTCTTT
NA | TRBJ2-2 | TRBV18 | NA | CASSPLGHPGTGELFF | TGTGCCAGCTCACCGCTGGGACATCCGGGCACCGGGGAGCTGTTTTTT
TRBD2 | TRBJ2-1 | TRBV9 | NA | CASSVGPGLARNEQFF | TGTGCCAGCAGCGTAGGTCCCGGACTAGCTCGCAATGAGCAGTTCTTC
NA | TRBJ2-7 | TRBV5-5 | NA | CASSLGVGSSYEQYF | TGTGCCAGCAGCTTGGGTGTGGGGAGCTCCTACGAGCAGTACTTC
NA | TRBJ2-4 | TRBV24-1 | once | CATSEPGNGIQYF | TGTGCCACCAGTGAGCCCGGGAACGGCATTCAGTACTTC
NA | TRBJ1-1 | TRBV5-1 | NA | CASSLKQDTEAFF | TGCGCCAGCAGCTTGAAGCAGGATACTGAAGCTTTCTTT
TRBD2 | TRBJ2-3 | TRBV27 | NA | CASSSGGAGEGDTQYF | TGTGCCAGCAGCTCCGGGGGAGCGGGAGAGGGAGATACGCAGTATTTT